These 27 T cell receptor beta chains originate from one sample sequenced in a study of molecular identifiers for immune sequencing clone quantification. In TCRdb, the PCR reads were re-called with MiXCR into one record per CDR3 protein. Of just over 95,000 distinct CDR3 sequences in the sample, 20% to 30% were seen once. Material for sequencing was naive CD8+ T cells from blood, with Jurkat cell RNA spiked in. Subset reported: FACS-sorted CD8+CD4-CCR7+CD45RA+ naive T cells. All receptors come from a human donor in good health. Some libraries in this study had Jurkat cell RNA spiked in.

The table lists this clonotype with many counts. This chain connects TRBV12-3 or TRBV12-4 to TRBJ2-7; no reliable D call. The CDR3 has 13 amino acids. Trimming removed 4 bases from V and 4 bases from J, with 11 bases in between. In DNA, the CDR3 is TGTGCCAGCAGTTCCACGGACGGGTACGAGCAGTACTTC. Protein sequence: CASSSTDGYEQYF.

V is TRBV6-5 and J is TRBJ2-5; D may correspond to TRBD1 or TRBD2 (6 bases each). V shed 4 bases and J shed 5 bases, with 32 bases lying between them. Germline V gene data show CDR1 as MNHEY and CDR2 as SVGAGI. The CDR3 is 20 residues long. The CDR3 here is CASSSPGAHRRLHREETQYF. Written as DNA, the CDR3 is TGTGCCAGCAGTTCCCCGGGGGCTCATAGACGCCTCCATAGGGAGGAGACCCAGTACTTC.

In this sample, this clonotype turned up many times. The rearrangement uses TRBV4-3 and TRBJ1-1; D is uncertain. This CDR3 has 13 residues. Germline V gene data show CDR1 as LGHNA and CDR2 as YSLEER. V dropped 4 bases and J dropped 0 bases, with 6 bases sitting between them. CDR3 loop: CASSRLLNTEAFF. The CDR3 DNA reads TGCGCCAGCAGCCGCCTGCTGAACACTGAAGCTTTCTTT.

In its sample, this clonotype was seen many times. The chain joins TRBV19 to TRBJ1-1, with unresolved D. With 6 bases removed from V and 3 bases from J, the gap between germline ends came to 20 bases. There are 16 residues in the CDR3. Germline CDR1 is LNHDA and CDR2 is SQIVND (reference sequence). CDR3 amino acids: CASSYGIRLDDTEAFF. DNA of the CDR3: TGTGCCAGTAGCTACGGAATTAGACTAGACGACACTGAAGCTTTCTTT.

This clonotype has a count of ten or more. This sequence joins TRBV7-8 and TRBJ1-2, with TRBD1 identical over 11 bases. The CDR3 has 14 residues. CDR1 SGHVS and CDR2 FQNEAQ come from the germline V gene. V dropped 4 bases and J dropped 3; count of bases not matched to a gene: 1. The CDR3 DNA sequence: TGTGCCAGCAGCTCGGGACAGGGGGACTATGGCTACACCTTC. Protein: CASSSGQGDYGYTF.

This clonotype was seen repeatedly, ten times or more. This chain joins TRBV29-1 and TRBJ2-5, with D unresolved. Germline V gives CDR1 SQVTM, CDR2 ANQGSEA. Trimming stripped 5 bases from V and 0 bases from J, with 16 bases between. This CDR3 has 15 amino acids. This chain's CDR3 is CSVIKRGSYQETQYF. For the CDR3, the DNA is TGCAGCGTTATAAAGCGAGGATCGTACCAAGAGACCCAGTACTTC.

In this sample, this clonotype turned up many times. The rearrangement links TRBV12-3 or TRBV12-4 to TRBJ2-3, with a weak D call TRBD1 (5 bases). The V and J ends lost 3 bases and 2 bases respectively, with 15 bases between them. This CDR3 has 16 amino acids. The CDR3 spells CASSFFVGVSTDTQYF. The CDR3 DNA follows: TGTGCCAGCAGTTTTTTCGTAGGGGTCTCCACAGATACGCAGTATTTT.

There are many counts of this clonotype. The chain links TRBV27 to TRBJ2-4, with D uncertain. Germline values: CDR1 MNHEY, CDR2 SMNVEV (reference sequence). This CDR3 has 13 residues. V was trimmed by 7 bases and J by 0 bases, leaving 7 bases between them. In DNA form, the CDR3 reads TGTGCCAGCACTAAACTAGCCAAAAACATTCAGTACTTC. Its translation: CASTKLAKNIQYF.

In its sample, this clonotype was seen many times. CDR3 DNA sequence: TGCGCCAGCAGCCAAGACCGGGCGGGCTCTGGAAACACCATATATTTT. Its protein is CASSQDRAGSGNTIYF. The genes are TRBV4-3 and TRBJ1-3; D uncertain. The CDR3 has 16 amino acids. Trimming cost V 0 bases and J 0 bases, with 9 bases left between them. Per the germline V gene, CDR1 is LGHNA and CDR2 is YSLEER.

The rearrangement uses TRBV10-3 and TRBJ2-1, with a tentative D call TRBD2 (6 bases). The germline CDR1 and CDR2 sequences are ENHRY and SYGVKD. This CDR3 comprises 15 residues. Trimming removed 8 bases from V and 5 bases from J, with 19 bases in between. In nucleotides, the CDR3 is TGTGCCATCGTGTTGGGGCTAGCGCAAAACAATGAGCAGTTCTTC. Translating gives CAIVLGLAQNNEQFF.

There are many counts of this clonotype. The rearrangement joins TRBV7-9 to TRBJ2-5; D is perhaps TRBD2 (5 bases). The germline CDR1 and CDR2 sequences are SEHNR and FQNEAQ (reference sequence). There are 14 residues in the CDR3. Between the trimmed V and J ends, which lost 5 bases and 0 bases, there was a span of 10 bases. CDR3 in DNA: TGTGCCAGCAGCCCTTCGGGGTACCAAGAGACCCAGTACTTC. Protein sequence: CASSPSGYQETQYF.

About this clonotype: An end of the junction differs from the germline gene, which may be a read error. The genes are TRBV6-1 and TRBJ2-1; 10 nucleotides agree with TRBD1. This CDR3 has 11 residues. CDR1 MNHNS and CDR2 SASEGT come from the germline V gene. The CDR3 sequence: CASMKGQGVNF. CDR3 nucleotides: TGTGCCAGCATGAAAGGACAGGGGGTAAACTTC.

As for this clonotype: One junction end does not reproduce the germline sequence, and a read error may be involved. This chain links TRBV5-1 with TRBJ2-2; 11 nucleotides align to TRBD2. The CDR3 extends over 22 amino acids. Germline V CDR1 and CDR2: SGHRS, YFSETQ. Here the CDR3 reads CASSLWGEPGTSGASNTGELFF. As DNA, the CDR3 is TGCGCCAGCAGCTTGTGGGGAGAACCCGGGACTAGCGGAGCCTCGAATACCGGGGAGCTGTTTTTT. Combining the CDR3 with reference TRBV5-1 and TRBJ2-2 gives the whole variable domain KAGVTQTPRYLIKTRGQQVTLSCSPISGHRSVSWYQQTPGQGLQFLFEYFSETQRNKGNFPGRFSGRQFSNSRSEMNVSTLELGDSALYLCASSLWGEPGTSGASNTGELFFGEGSRLTVL.

This clonotype has just a few counts. CDR3 sequence: CASSPGTGGQQTNTGELFF. The CDR3 nucleotides read TGTGCCAGCAGCCCCGGGACAGGGGGCCAACAAACGAACACCGGGGAGCTGTTTTTT. This rearrangement joins TRBV4-2 to TRBJ2-2; 12 nucleotides line up with TRBD1. The ends lost 4 bases at V and 0 bases at J; junction bases unmatched: 9. The germline gives CDR1 LGHNA, CDR2 YNFKEQ. The CDR3 runs to 19 residues.

This clonotype was recorded many times. The chain combines TRBV4-3 with TRBJ1-1, with TRBD1 matching 7 bases. V was pared by 2 bases and J by 6 bases, with 3 bases of the junction left unmatched. CDR3 length: 13 residues. CDR1 and CDR2 from the germline V gene are LGHNA and YSLEER. In nucleotides, the CDR3 is TGCGCCAGCAGCCAAAGGGGGCAGGCTGAAGCTTTCTTT. Translation: CASSQRGQAEAFF.

This clonotype came up once. Being one base from a much bigger clone, this may be a read error. V gene TRBV27 combines with J gene TRBJ2-6; D call uncertain. This CDR3 region has 12 residues. Per germline, CDR1 MNHEY and CDR2 SMNVEV (reference sequence). CDR3 sequence (DNA): TGTGCCAGCAGTTCTGAGGCCAACGTCCTGACTTTC. It specifies CASSSEANVLTF.

The sample holds many counts of this clonotype. The chain employs TRBV20-1 and TRBJ2-3; 8 bases fit TRBD2. V dropped 3 bases and J dropped 0; count of bases not matched to a gene: 11. Germline V CDR1 and CDR2: DFQATT, SNEGSKA (reference sequence). The CDR3 length is 17 residues. Here the CDR3 DNA reads TGCAGTGCTAGTCGCCAGCAGCGGGAGCTGAGCACAGATACGCAGTATTTT. It codes for CSASRQQRELSTDTQYF.

With respect to this clonotype: A much larger clone differs from this one at a single base, so this may be a read error. The chain recombines TRBV7-9 with TRBJ1-3, with a tentative D call TRBD1 (5 bases). CDR3 length: 15 residues. Germline V lookup: CDR1 SEHNR, CDR2 FQNEAQ (reference sequence). CDR3 sequence reads: CASSRDRFSGNTLYF. Written as DNA, the CDR3 is TGTGCCAGCAGCAGGGACCGATTCTCTGGAAACACCTTATATTTT.

This clonotype has just a few counts. The chain employs TRBV2 and TRBJ1-4; 8 positions match TRBD1. Germline values: CDR1 SNHLY, CDR2 FYNNEI. This CDR3 is 15 amino acids long. V lost 6 bases and J lost 4; bases outside the gene matches: 7. The CDR3 here is CASREGQAINEKLFF. CDR3 coding DNA: TGTGCCAGCAGGGAGGGACAGGCGATTAATGAAAAACTGTTTTTT.

The sample holds one count of this clonotype. It may be a read error: a sequence one base away is much more abundant. The chain has TRBV7-9 and TRBJ1-5; D unresolved. Trimming took off 5 bases at V and 0 bases at J, with 11 bases between the two ends. From germline, CDR1 is SEHNR and CDR2 FQNEAQ (reference sequence). The CDR3 consists of 15 residues. The CDR3 DNA is TGTGCCAGCAGCCTAATCGGGGATAGCAATCAGCCCCAGCATTTT. Its translation: CASSLIGDSNQPQHF.

This clonotype was observed at least ten times. V usage is TRBV12-3 or TRBV12-4 and J usage is TRBJ2-3; D could derive from TRBD1 or TRBD2 (5 bases each). The ends were cut back, 4 bases at V and 8 bases at J, with 13 bases in the middle. This CDR3 spans 13 amino acids. The CDR3: CASSWGPGGTQYF. CDR3 sequence (DNA): TGTGCCAGCAGTTGGGGACCCGGTGGTACGCAGTATTTT.

There are many counts of this clonotype. V gene TRBV6-5 combines with J gene TRBJ2-5; either TRBD1 or TRBD2 may fit D (5 bases each). V dropped 2 bases and J dropped 5 bases, with 15 bases sitting between them. The CDR3 loop spans 15 amino acids. The V gene's germline CDR1 is MNHEY and CDR2 SVGAGI. This CDR3 reads CASSYLGAMGETQYF. CDR3 coding DNA: TGTGCCAGCAGTTACCTCGGGGCAATGGGGGAGACCCAGTACTTC.

The chain couples TRBV9 to TRBJ2-1; 8 bases map to TRBD2. V lost 6 bases and J lost 8; bases outside the gene matches: 10. The CDR3 is 14 amino acids. Looked up from germline, CDR1 is SGDLS and CDR2 is YYNGEE. The CDR3 DNA is TGTGCCAGCACAGGCGGGGGGCCTAGGGATGAGCAGTTCTTC. Translated, it gives CASTGGGPRDEQFF.

In the case of this clonotype: A junction boundary mismatches the germline segment, possibly from a read error. This sequence joins TRBV29-1 and TRBJ2-7; D not resolved. Looked up from germline, CDR1 is SQVTM and CDR2 is ANQGSEA. The CDR3 has 13 residues. CDR3 region: CGVLGDAAYEQHF. Here the CDR3 DNA reads TGCGGCGTTTTGGGTGACGCAGCCTACGAGCAGCACTTC.

The chain is built from TRBV7-9 and TRBJ2-2; D not resolved. CDR1 is SEHNR, CDR2 FQNEAQ, per germline (reference sequence). This CDR3 has 13 amino acids. Trimming removed 3 bases at V and 4 bases at J, with 6 bases between. The CDR3 is CASSFYSTGELFF. CDR3 in DNA: TGTGCCAGCAGCTTCTACTCCACCGGGGAGCTGTTTTTT.

This clonotype was observed a handful of times. The chain joins TRBV28 to TRBJ2-7; D may be TRBD2 (6 bases). V gave up 5 bases and J gave up 5 bases, with 16 bases separating them. The germline gives CDR1 MDHEN, CDR2 SYDVKM. This CDR3 comprises 14 residues. The CDR3 loop reads CASSPGTDSHEQYF. The DNA of the CDR3 is TGTGCCAGCAGTCCCGGGACTGATTCTCACGAGCAGTACTTC.

This clonotype has a handful of counts. A much larger clonotype is one base distant, so this may be a read error. The gene calls are TRBV2 and TRBJ2-3; TRBD1 is a possible D gene (6 bases). V dropped 7 bases and J dropped 3 bases, with 20 bases sitting between them. The germline V gene encodes CDR1 SNHLY and CDR2 FYNNEI. The CDR3 is made up of 16 amino acids. The CDR3 sequence is CASIPKGVGGTDTQYF. The CDR3 DNA is TGTGCCAGCATTCCTAAAGGGGTAGGGGGTACAGATACGCAGTATTTT.